The 18 T cell receptor beta chains in this list originate from one sample, sequenced in a study of spatial heterogeneity in lung cancer. Using its own MiXCR run on the 5' RACE reads, TCRdb lists one record per CDR3 protein. The table records 15,000 to 20,000 distinct CDR3 sequences, roughly a fifth of them present only once. Time point reported: sample taken at primary tumor resection. The study sequenced unsorted whole RNA from tumor, nontumor lung or frozen PBMC. The sequencing here drew on PBMCs, taken at surgery. Receptors were obtained from a female donor with early-stage non-small cell lung cancer.

This clonotype was observed many times. J is TRBJ2-2 and V is TRBV6-6; D ambiguous. Germline loops: CDR1 MNHNY, CDR2 SVGAGI (reference sequence). The CDR3 contains 14 residues. V shed 2 bases and J shed 4 bases, with 8 bases lying between them. The CDR3 reads CASSYTVSTGELFF. For the CDR3, the DNA is TGTGCCAGCAGTTACACAGTGAGCACCGGGGAGCTGTTTTTT.

By sample fraction, this clonotype is medium-sized. V and J are TRBV7-9 and TRBJ2-7; 10 bases agree with TRBD2. The CDR3 contains 14 residues. The germline V gene has CDR1 SEHNR and CDR2 FQNEAQ (reference sequence). The J segment lost 4 bases and the V segment lost 5 bases, leaving 5 bases of the junction unmatched. The CDR3 is CASSPPSGSYEQYF. The CDR3, as DNA: TGTGCCAGCAGCCCCCCTAGCGGGAGTTACGAGCAGTACTTC.

There are many counts of this clonotype. The chain links TRBV6-7 to TRBJ2-1; perhaps TRBD1 as D (6 bases). TRBV6-7 is an open reading frame whose function is uncertain. This CDR3 contains 15 residues. The V end lost 6 bases, the J end lost 10 bases, and 22 bases lay between the germline ends. DNA of the CDR3: TGTGCCAGCAGCGGTACCACGGGACACCGCTCGGAGCAGTTCTTC. Its protein is CASSGTTGHRSEQFF.

This clonotype was observed many times. The chain carries TRBV18 and TRBJ1-2; a weak D match, TRBD1 (5 bases). CDR3 length: 13 amino acids. With 8 bases removed from V and 5 bases from J, the gap between germline ends came to 15 bases. Germline loops: CDR1 KGHSH, CDR2 LQKENI. The CDR3 DNA reads as TGTGCCAGCGGAGAGTGGGGGTTTTATGGCTACACCTTC. This sequence encodes CASGEWGFYGYTF.

At least ten counts were recorded for this clonotype. This chain uses TRBV2 with TRBJ2-7; the D call may be TRBD1 or TRBD2 (5 bases each). This CDR3 contains 14 residues. Germline-derived CDR1 and CDR2 are SNHLY and FYNNEI. The V and J ends lost 7 bases and 2 bases respectively, with 15 bases between them. Here the CDR3 reads CASTVFRDPYEQYF. The CDR3 region has the DNA TGTGCCAGCACGGTTTTCCGGGACCCCTACGAGCAGTACTTC.

This clonotype was counted ten times or more. This chain uses TRBV7-9 with TRBJ2-7; possibly TRBD2 for D (6 bases). Germline loops: CDR1 SEHNR, CDR2 FQNEAQ (reference sequence). V was clipped by 4 bases and J by 4 bases, with 17 bases between them. The CDR3 loop spans 15 amino acids. CDR3 amino acids: CASSSDLRDRYEQYF. CDR3 DNA: TGTGCCAGCAGCTCAGACCTGCGGGATCGGTACGAGCAGTACTTC.

This clonotype was recorded many times. V usage is TRBV20-1 and J usage is TRBJ2-7; 10 bases line up with TRBD2. The trim removed 2 bases at V and 7 bases at J, leaving 8 bases unmatched. Germline values: CDR1 DFQATT, CDR2 SNEGSKA (reference sequence). This CDR3 region has 14 residues. CDR3 protein: CSARLAGAGGEQYF. The CDR3 DNA sequence: TGCAGTGCTAGACTAGCGGGAGCAGGTGGTGAGCAGTACTTC.

This clonotype has a handful of counts. The rearrangement uses TRBV20-1 and TRBJ2-3; D is uncertain. Germline V gives CDR1 DFQATT, CDR2 SNEGSKA (reference sequence). The CDR3 runs 15 residues. The V and J ends lost 0 bases and 4 bases respectively, with 14 bases between them. The CDR3 DNA reads TGCAGTGCTAGAGAGAACGCGCTACCAGCAGATACGCAGTATTTT. It translates to CSARENALPADTQYF.

The chain employs TRBV12-3 or TRBV12-4 and TRBJ2-2; 8 bases are a match to TRBD2. The trim removed 7 bases at V and 2 bases at J, leaving 6 bases unmatched. CDR3 size: 15 residues. CDR3 region: CASTTSGDNTGELFF. The CDR3 DNA reads TGTGCCAGCACAACTAGCGGAGATAACACCGGGGAGCTGTTTTTT.

This chain joins TRBV20-1 and TRBJ2-2, with 13 bases that match TRBD2. Trimming at V came to 3 bases and at J to 6 bases, leaving 7 bases not matched to a gene. The length of the CDR3 is 16 residues. CDR1 and CDR2 (germline): DFQATT, SNEGSKA (reference sequence). CDR3 amino acids: CSARHTSGRAPGELFF. The DNA of the CDR3 is TGCAGTGCTAGGCATACTAGCGGGAGGGCCCCCGGGGAGCTGTTTTTT.

Sample share makes this clonotype medium-sized (0.01 to 0.1%). The chain uses TRBV6-2 or TRBV6-3 and TRBJ2-1; 11 nucleotides align to TRBD2. Unmatched junction bases numbered 8, after V lost 2 bases and J lost 5 bases. The CDR3 contains 17 residues. Germline CDR1 MNHEY, CDR2 SVGEGT. The DNA of the CDR3 is TGTGCCAGCAGTTACCGATTGACTAGCGGGACGCACAATGAGCAGTTCTTC. It encodes CASSYRLTSGTHNEQFF.

This chain uses TRBV20-1 with TRBJ1-1; a weak D match, TRBD1 (6 bases). Germline CDR1 is DFQATT and CDR2 is SNEGSKA (reference sequence). The CDR3 totals 14 residues. Trimming removed 1 base from V and 7 bases from J, with 16 bases in between. Written as DNA, the CDR3 is TGCAGTGCTAGAGTCCCGCATAAGGACAGTGAAGCTTTCTTT. Translation: CSARVPHKDSEAFF.

Many counts were recorded for this clonotype. The chain carries TRBV12-3 or TRBV12-4 and TRBJ1-2, with TRBD1 as a possible D gene (6 bases). There are 15 residues in the CDR3. The V gene lost 2 bases and the J gene lost 5 bases, with 15 bases spanning the gap. CDR3 amino acids: CASSLSSGADYGYTF. CDR3 DNA: TGTGCCAGCAGTTTATCTTCGGGGGCCGATTATGGCTACACCTTC.

This clonotype was picked up a small number of times. The chain carries TRBV9 and TRBJ1-1, with D hard to call. Germline V gives CDR1 SGDLS, CDR2 YYNGEE. Between the trimmed V and J ends, which lost 4 bases and 6 bases, there was a span of 16 bases. This CDR3 is built from 14 residues. CDR3 amino acids: CASSSDVGLSEAFF. Here the CDR3 DNA reads TGTGCCAGCAGCTCAGATGTAGGGTTGTCTGAAGCTTTCTTT.

This clonotype was seen only a few times. In nucleotides, the CDR3 is TGCAGTGCTAGCAGGTGGTACGAGCAGTACGTC. It codes for CSASRWYEQYV. The V and J genes are TRBV20-1 and TRBJ2-7; D is uncertain. V was shortened by 3 bases and J by 4 bases, with 7 bases between the two germline ends. The CDR3 contains 11 residues. Germline V gene data show CDR1 as DFQATT and CDR2 as SNEGSKA (reference sequence).

The CDR3 DNA reads TGCGCCAGCAGCTTGTCGGGGGGCAGTGACAACGGGCAGTTCTTC. Its translation is CASSLSGGSDNGQFF. The chain has TRBV5-1 and TRBJ2-1, with D maybe TRBD2 (7 bases). The germline V and J ends were trimmed by 1 base and 12 bases, with 20 bases remaining between them. The V gene's germline CDR1 is SGHRS and CDR2 YFSETQ. The CDR3 is 15 amino acids.

This clonotype was seen more than once but under ten times. The CDR3 DNA sequence: TGCAGTGCTAGGATGTACAATGAGCAGTTCTTC. This codes for CSARMYNEQFF. The chain couples TRBV20-1 to TRBJ2-1; no reliable D call. The CDR3 has 11 residues. The V end lost 3 bases, the J end lost 4 bases, and 4 bases lay between the germline ends. CDR1 is DFQATT and CDR2 is SNEGSKA in the germline V gene (reference sequence).

By proportion, this clonotype is medium-sized (0.01 to 0.1%). The chain uses TRBV4-3 and TRBJ2-1, with D possibly called TRBD1 or TRBD2 (5 bases each). CDR3 length: 12 amino acids. The germline V gene has CDR1 LGHNA and CDR2 YSLEER. V was shortened by 4 bases and J by 9 bases, with 10 bases between the two germline ends. The CDR3 DNA is TGCGCCAGCAGCCCCGAGGGGATTGAGCAGTTCTTC. This gives the protein CASSPEGIEQFF.